This section outlines one T cell receptor (beta chain) sequence together with its context. The CDR3 is made up of 13 amino acids. In germline, CDR1 is SEHNR, CDR2 FQNEAQ (reference sequence). Deletions cut 5 bases from V and 1 base from J, with 8 bases between. This specimen comes from a study of blood T cell repertoires in COVID-19. Study at large: Acute-phase and convalescent COVID-19 samples originated in the United States, Italy and Spain. The analysed material was cDNA or gDNA that came from T cells, B-cell-depleted T cells, or PBMCs.

Authors' methods: Amplified reference gene primers provided the basis for estimating nucleated cell counts. This table comes from immunoSEQ multiplex PCR, and its TCRdb copy is limited to in-frame clones, with some not included. The DNA was the basis for D and trimming; V, J and clone size are from that table. The sample lists about 110,000 clones, around 90% occurring once. The clonotype comes from a man aged 40-50 years with active or convalescent COVID-19. The sample taken for sequencing was peripheral blood. The chain employs TRBV7-9 and TRBJ1-2, with D maybe TRBD1 (5 bases). The CDR3 region is CASSEQVNYGYTF. Here the CDR3 DNA reads TGTGCCAGCAGCGAACAGGTTAACTATGGCTACACCTTC.